These 24 T cell receptor beta chains were sequenced from one sample in a study of T cell repertoires in cytomegalovirus infection. TCRdb re-analysed the reads in MiXCR, keeping a single row per CDR3 protein. The data contain hundreds of thousands of distinct CDR3 sequences, around 31% of them singletons. For these receptors, no antigen is known. The sequencing used cultured PBMCs, collected from culture after CMV antigen stimulation. These receptors were obtained from a human donor in good health (CMV status not recorded). Some clones in this sample may be carry-over from other donors' samples.

V usage is TRBV7-9 and J usage is TRBJ2-7; either TRBD1 or TRBD2 may fit D (5 bases each). The CDR3 totals 15 residues. CDR1 is SEHNR and CDR2 is FQNEAQ in the germline V gene (reference sequence). V gave up 5 bases and J gave up 2 bases, with 16 bases separating them. The CDR3 DNA reads as TGTGCCAGCAGCGCCCCCGGGACGGTAGCCTACGAGCAGTACTTC. Amino acids: CASSAPGTVAYEQYF.

This clonotype has at least ten counts. CDR3 sequence: CASSLAPGPSDTEAFF. The CDR3 nucleotides read TGTGCCAGCAGCTTAGCCCCCGGCCCCTCGGATACTGAAGCTTTCTTT. The V gene is TRBV7-2, the J gene TRBJ1-1; D is uncertain. The ends were cut back, 0 bases at V and 5 bases at J, with 16 bases in the middle. The CDR3 has 16 residues. Germline lookup yields CDR1 SGHTA and CDR2 FQGNSA.

This chain's CDR3 is CASSLTSGFSYNEQFF. In nucleotides, the CDR3 is TGTGCCAGCAGCTTAACTAGCGGTTTCTCCTACAATGAGCAGTTCTTC. The V call is TRBV7-8, the J call TRBJ2-1, with 8 bases lining up with TRBD2. The CDR3 covers 16 residues. V lost 2 bases to trimming and J lost 0 bases; unmatched junction nucleotides: 3. Germline values: CDR1 SGHVS, CDR2 FQNEAQ.

This chain uses TRBV28 with TRBJ2-3, with 9 bases fitting TRBD2. Germline trimming cut 3 bases from V and 4 bases from J; bases unmatched to any gene: 5. This CDR3 contains 15 residues. Germline V gives CDR1 MDHEN, CDR2 SYDVKM. The CDR3 sequence is CASSFAGGGADTQYF. CDR3 coding DNA: TGTGCCAGCAGTTTTGCGGGGGGGGGCGCAGATACGCAGTATTTT. Variable domain in full (rest from reference TRBV28 and TRBJ2-3): DVKVTQSSRYLVKRTGEKVFLECVQDMDHENMFWYRQDPGLGLRLIYFSYDVKMKEKGDIPEGYSVSREKKERFSLILESASTNQTSMYLCASSFAGGGADTQYFGPGTRLTVL.

This clonotype occurred a few times. The chain joins TRBV11-2 to TRBJ2-1, with TRBD1 matching 7 bases. This CDR3 has 18 residues. J gave up 3 bases and V 4 bases, and 15 bases lay outside the gene matches. Germline V gene data show CDR1 as SGHAT and CDR2 as FQNNGV. The CDR3 sequence is CASSSYQGEGRHYNEQFF. CDR3 nucleotide sequence: TGTGCCAGCAGCTCCTATCAGGGGGAAGGGAGACACTACAATGAGCAGTTCTTC. Looking up the rest from reference TRBV11-2 and TRBJ2-1 gives the full variable domain: EAGVAQSPRYKIIEKRQSVAFWCNPISGHATLYWYQQILGQGPKLLIQFQNNGVVDDSQLPKDRFSAERLKGVDSTLKIQPAKLEDSAVYLCASSSYQGEGRHYNEQFFGPGTRLTVL.

The rearrangement uses TRBV27 and TRBJ2-7; D uncertain. CDR1 MNHEY and CDR2 SMNVEV come from the germline V gene (reference sequence). The CDR3 has 13 residues. Trimming removed 3 bases at V and 1 base at J, with 7 bases between. The CDR3 protein is CASSFSVSYEQYF. Here the CDR3 DNA reads TGTGCCAGCAGTTTTAGTGTGTCCTACGAGCAGTACTTC.

In its sample, this clonotype was seen many times. This chain connects TRBV7-2 to TRBJ2-3; 7 positions match TRBD2. J gave up 9 bases and V 1 base, and 7 bases lay outside the gene matches. This CDR3 has 14 amino acids. The V gene's germline CDR1 is SGHTA and CDR2 FQGNSA. The CDR3 is CASSLEAGVRTQYF. The CDR3 nucleotides are TGTGCCAGCAGCTTAGAGGCGGGGGTCAGGACGCAGTATTTT. Filled out from reference TRBV7-2 and TRBJ2-3, the complete variable domain reads GAGVSQSPSNKVTEKGKDVELRCDPISGHTALYWYRQSLGQGLEFLIYFQGNSAPDKSGLPSDRFSAERTGGSVSTLTIQRTQQEDSAVYLCASSLEAGVRTQYFGPGTRLTVL.

This clonotype was detected only a few times. V is TRBV7-2 and J is TRBJ2-1; no reliable D call. Germline CDR1 and CDR2: SGHTA and FQGNSA. The CDR3 runs to 15 residues. Trimming removed 1 base at V and 9 bases at J, with 16 bases between. DNA for the CDR3: TGTGCCAGCAGCTTAGGGAACCCTCCGGTGGGTGAGCAGTTCTTC. Translation: CASSLGNPPVGEQFF.

This clonotype has at least ten counts. CDR3 in amino acids: CASGRTELMNTEAFF. The CDR3 DNA reads TGTGCCAGTGGACGGACGGAGTTAATGAACACTGAAGCTTTCTTT. The chain is built from TRBV19 and TRBJ1-1; D remains unclear. Per the germline V gene, CDR1 is LNHDA and CDR2 is SQIVND (reference sequence). This CDR3 is 15 amino acids long. Trimming took 8 bases from V and 0 from J, leaving 16 bases between them.

The CDR3 here is CASSLATGAWETQYF. The DNA of the CDR3 is TGTGCCAGCAGCTTAGCGACCGGGGCCTGGGAGACCCAGTACTTC. The chain employs TRBV7-6 and TRBJ2-5; TRBD1 or TRBD2 may be the D gene (5 bases each). V lost 0 bases and J lost 5, with 13 bases in between. The CDR3 totals 15 residues. Per germline, CDR1 SGHVS and CDR2 FNYEAQ. The whole variable domain, remainder taken from reference TRBV7-6 and TRBJ2-5, is GAGVSQSPRYKVTKRGQDVALRCDPISGHVSLYWYRQALGQGPEFLTYFNYEAQQDKSGLPNDRFSAERPEGSISTLTIQRTEQRDSAMYRCASSLATGAWETQYFGPGTRLLVL.

The chain recombines TRBV5-4 with TRBJ1-1, with D possibly being TRBD1 (6 bases). Germline V gene lookup returns CDR1 SGHNT and CDR2 YYREEE (reference sequence). The V and J ends lost 4 bases and 4 bases respectively, with 14 bases between them. The CDR3 spans 14 residues. The CDR3 spells CASSPNGQFTEAFF. The CDR3 DNA reads TGTGCCAGCAGCCCGAACGGACAGTTCACTGAAGCTTTCTTT.

This clonotype was observed a few times. The rearrangement links TRBV7-9 to TRBJ2-5; D is possibly TRBD2 (6 bases). Germline CDR1 is SEHNR and CDR2 is FQNEAQ (reference sequence). Between the trimmed V and J ends, which lost 8 bases and 5 bases, there was a span of 6 bases. The CDR3 contains 10 residues. CDR3 DNA: TGTGCCAGCGCGGGGGAGACCCAGTACTTC. Its translation: CASAGETQYF.

The rearrangement links TRBV6-1 to TRBJ2-5; D uncertain. Germline V gene sequence: CDR1 MNHNS, CDR2 SASEGT. The V end was cut by 6 bases, the J end by 4 bases, with 21 bases between. The CDR3 contains 16 residues. As DNA, the CDR3 is TGTGCCAGCAGCGGCGCCGGGCGAAGACACCGAGAGACCCAGTACTTC. Amino acids: CASSGAGRRHRETQYF.

Concerning this clonotype: A much more abundant neighbour one base away suggests this may be a read error. The CDR3 nucleotides read TGTGCCAGCAGCTTGTACACCTACAATGAGCAGTTCTTC. Its translation is CASSLYTYNEQFF. The V gene is TRBV7-2, the J gene TRBJ2-1; no firm D call. Looked up from germline, CDR1 is SGHTA and CDR2 is FQGNSA. Deletions cut 3 bases from V and 2 bases from J, with 5 bases between. This CDR3 is 13 amino acids long. The full variable domain, completed using reference TRBV7-2 and TRBJ2-1, is GAGVSQSPSNKVTEKGKDVELRCDPISGHTALYWYRQSLGQGLEFLIYFQGNSAPDKSGLPSDRFSAERTGGSVSTLTIQRTQQEDSAVYLCASSLYTYNEQFFGPGTRLTVL.

This clonotype was seen a few times. The gene calls are TRBV4-1 and TRBJ2-3; 8 nucleotides align to TRBD2. The V gene's germline CDR1 is MGHRA and CDR2 YSYEKL. The CDR3 runs to 19 residues. With V trimmed by 2 bases and J by 6 bases, 19 bases remained unmatched. Written as DNA, the CDR3 is TGCGCCAGCAGCCAAAAAAGAGCGGGAATAGGAGCGGGAGATGATACGCAGTATTTT. Residues: CASSQKRAGIGAGDDTQYF.

The rearrangement links TRBV20-1 to TRBJ2-3, with TRBD2 matching 13 bases. Unmatched junction bases numbered 4, after V lost 5 bases and J lost 2 bases. This CDR3 has 15 amino acids. Per germline, CDR1 DFQATT and CDR2 SNEGSKA (reference sequence). CDR3 residues: CSALTSGGTTDTQYF. The CDR3 nucleotides are TGCAGTGCTTTGACTAGCGGGGGGACCACAGATACGCAGTATTTT.

The genes are TRBV6-6 and TRBJ2-7; D perhaps matches TRBD2 (5 bases). The CDR3 extends over 11 amino acids. Trimming took off 6 bases at V and 6 bases at J, with 9 bases between the two ends. The germline gives CDR1 MNHNY, CDR2 SVGAGI (reference sequence). The chain's CDR3 is CASRAAREQYF. The CDR3 DNA is TGTGCCAGCAGAGCGGCTCGCGAGCAGTACTTC.

The rearrangement joins TRBV4-1 to TRBJ1-6; D not certain. Germline CDR1 is MGHRA and CDR2 is YSYEKL. V shed 0 bases and J shed 9 bases, with 6 bases lying between them. The CDR3 covers 13 residues. DNA of the CDR3: TGCGCCAGCAGCCAAGAGCGGGTTTCACCCCTCCACTTT. This encodes CASSQERVSPLHF.

This clonotype was seen many times. This chain connects TRBV7-6 to TRBJ2-1; no definite D call. There are 13 residues in the CDR3. Trimming stripped 4 bases from V and 4 bases from J, with 8 bases between. The germline V gene encodes CDR1 SGHVS and CDR2 FNYEAQ. In DNA, the CDR3 is TGTGCCAGCAGCTCGGACGGATACAATGAGCAGTTCTTC. Translation gives CASSSDGYNEQFF.

The chain combines TRBV11-1 with TRBJ2-1; 8 bases fit TRBD1. This CDR3 has 13 residues. In germline, CDR1 is SGHAT, CDR2 FQDESV (reference sequence). The trim removed 10 bases at V and 9 bases at J, leaving 11 bases unmatched. CDR3 sequence (DNA): TGTGCCACCGCGAAAGACAGGGGACCTGAGCAGTTCTTC. Residues: CATAKDRGPEQFF. The full variable domain, rest sourced from reference TRBV11-1 and TRBJ2-1, is EAEVAQSPRYKITEKSQAVAFWCDPISGHATLYWYRQILGQGPELLVQFQDESVVDDSQLPKDRFSAERLKGVDSTLKIQPAELGDSAMYLCATAKDRGPEQFFGPGTRLTVL.

Written as DNA, the CDR3 is TGTGCCAGCAGCCTCGGGGGGTATAGCGGGAAAAGAAATGAGCAGTTCTTC. Its protein product is CASSLGGYSGKRNEQFF. The rearrangement joins TRBV7-8 to TRBJ2-1; TRBD2 matches at 8 bases. After removal of 5 bases from V and 7 bases from J, the junction contained 16 bases not matched to a gene. The CDR3 contains 17 residues. CDR1 SGHVS and CDR2 FQNEAQ come from the germline V gene. The full variable domain, rest sourced from reference TRBV7-8 and TRBJ2-1, is GAGVSQSPRYKVAKRGQDVALRCDPISGHVSLFWYQQALGQGPEFLTYFQNEAQLDKSGLPSDRFFAERPEGSVSTLKIQRTQQEDSAVYLCASSLGGYSGKRNEQFFGPGTRLTVL.

This clonotype has a handful of counts. CDR3 in amino acids: CASSEPTEAFF. The CDR3, as DNA: TGTGCCAGCAGTGAGCCCACTGAAGCTTTCTTT. V gene TRBV2 combines with J gene TRBJ1-1; D gene unclear. Germline CDR1 and CDR2: SNHLY and FYNNEI. V lost 3 bases, J lost 4 bases, and 3 bases lay in between. The CDR3 loop spans 11 amino acids. Drawing the rest from reference TRBV2 and TRBJ1-1, the complete variable domain is EPEVTQTPSHQVTQMGQEVILRCVPISNHLYFYWYRQILGQKVEFLVSFYNNEISEKSEIFDDQFSVERPDGSNFTLKIRSTKLEDSAMYFCASSEPTEAFFGQGTRLTVV.

This clonotype appeared a few times. The V gene is TRBV7-8, the J gene TRBJ1-3; no clear D. The CDR3 sequence is 14 residues long. Between the trimmed V and J ends, which lost 5 bases and 1 base, there was a span of 9 bases. Germline V gene sequence: CDR1 SGHVS, CDR2 FQNEAQ. The CDR3 reads CASSRAQSGNTIYF. Here the CDR3 DNA reads TGTGCCAGCAGCCGGGCACAGTCTGGAAACACCATATATTTT.

This clonotype occurred a few times. J is TRBJ2-2 and V is TRBV12-3 or TRBV12-4; TRBD2 matches at 9 bases. The CDR3 is made up of 15 amino acids. Trimming took 6 bases from V and 6 from J; bases not matched to a gene: 8. In DNA form, the CDR3 reads TGTGCCAGCAGCCTTAGCGGGAGCCTCGCCGGGGAGCTGTTTTTT. Translated: CASSLSGSLAGELFF.